One sample yielded the 7 T cell receptor beta chains listed below, sequenced in a study of pediatric ulcerative colitis. The rectum was sampled with one to two pinch biopsies at colonoscopy. TCRdb's table, derived via immunoSEQ multiplex PCR, lists solely in-frame clones and lacks some. The top ten hold 0.65% to 0.75% of the sample, which has tens of thousands of clones, around four fifths seen once. The sample was gut tissue. These receptors came from a boy aged 10-17 years with moderate ulcerative colitis.

The V and J genes are TRBV6-1 and TRBJ2-7, with 10 bases fitting TRBD2. Trimming cost V 4 bases and J 2 bases; bases outside gene matches: 8. CDR3 size: 16 residues. From germline, CDR1 is MNHNS and CDR2 SASEGT. This CDR3 reads CASSGRLAGYAYEQYF. As DNA, the CDR3 is TGTGCCAGCAGTGGACGACTAGCGGGCTATGCCTACGAGCAGTACTTC.

The chain couples TRBV4-2 to TRBJ2-3, with 7 bases matching TRBD1. Germline CDR1 is LGHNA and CDR2 is YNFKEQ. This CDR3 contains 15 residues. J was trimmed by 6 bases and V by 4 bases; bases with no gene match: 10. The CDR3 region has the DNA TGTGCCAGCAGCCCACGAACAGGGGCCAAGGATACGCAGTATTTT. Translated: CASSPRTGAKDTQYF.

This chain uses TRBV7-9 with TRBJ1-3; D gene ambiguous. The germline V and J ends were trimmed by 2 bases and 0 bases, with 20 bases remaining between them. The CDR3 sequence is 19 residues long. From germline, CDR1 is SEHNR and CDR2 FQNEAQ (reference sequence). The CDR3 loop is CASSLIPTSYSLSGNTIYF. In DNA form, the CDR3 reads TGTGCCAGCAGCTTAATCCCCACAAGTTATAGCCTCTCTGGAAACACCATATATTTT.

This clone has just a few counts. V is TRBV28 and J is TRBJ1-2; TRBD1 aligns across 11 bases. V shed 6 bases and J 8 bases; nucleotides not matched to a gene: 8. Germline CDR1 and CDR2: MDHEN and SYDVKM. The CDR3 length is 14 residues. CDR3 in DNA: TGTGCCAGCAGGATCCCCGGGACAGGGGGAGGCTACACCTTC. It translates to CASRIPGTGGGYTF.

V gene TRBV6-5 combines with J gene TRBJ2-7; D is tentatively TRBD1 or TRBD2 (5 bases each). This CDR3 has 13 residues. Germline V lookup: CDR1 MNHEY, CDR2 SVGAGI. The V end was cut by 2 bases, the J end by 5 bases, with 10 bases between. CDR3 in amino acids: CASSYRDGNEQYF. CDR3 nucleotide sequence: TGTGCCAGCAGTTACCGGGACGGCAACGAGCAGTACTTC.

The rearrangement uses TRBV6-5 and TRBJ2-1; the match to TRBD2 covers 15 bases. Germline-derived CDR1 and CDR2 are MNHEY and SVGAGI. The CDR3 loop spans 15 amino acids. V dropped 4 bases and J dropped 9; count of bases not matched to a gene: 4. The chain's CDR3 is CASSWTSGRATEQFF. The CDR3 DNA reads TGTGCCAGCAGTTGGACTAGCGGGAGGGCCACTGAGCAGTTCTTC.

The chain links TRBV7-6 to TRBJ2-5; D is perhaps TRBD2 (5 bases). Trimming removed 2 bases from V and 5 bases from J, with 21 bases in between. There are 17 residues in the CDR3. The germline V gene encodes CDR1 SGHVS and CDR2 FNYEAQ. The DNA of the CDR3 is TGTGCCAGCAGCTTATCAAGCAGGACGGGGTGGAGGGAGACCCAGTACTTC. Protein sequence: CASSLSSRTGWRETQYF.